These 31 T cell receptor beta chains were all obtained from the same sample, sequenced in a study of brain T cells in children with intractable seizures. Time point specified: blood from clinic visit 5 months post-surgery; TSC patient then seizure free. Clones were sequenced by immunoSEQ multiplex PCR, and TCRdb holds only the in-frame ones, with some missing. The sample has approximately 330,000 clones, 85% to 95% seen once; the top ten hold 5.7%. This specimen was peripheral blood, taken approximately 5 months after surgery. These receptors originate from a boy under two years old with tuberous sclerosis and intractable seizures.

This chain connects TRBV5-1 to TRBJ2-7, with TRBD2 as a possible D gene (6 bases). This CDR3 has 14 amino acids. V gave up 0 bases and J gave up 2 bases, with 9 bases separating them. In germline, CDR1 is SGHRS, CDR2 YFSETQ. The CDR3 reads CASSLVAEPYEQYF. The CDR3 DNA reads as TGCGCCAGCAGCTTGGTAGCGGAGCCCTACGAGCAGTACTTC.

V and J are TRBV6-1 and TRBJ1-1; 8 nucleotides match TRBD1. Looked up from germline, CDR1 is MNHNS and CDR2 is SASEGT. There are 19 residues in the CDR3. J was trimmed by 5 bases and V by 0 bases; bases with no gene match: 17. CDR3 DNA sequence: TGTGCCAGCAGTGAAGCGGGAGTTTTCAGCCAGGGGGCGCAGACTGAAGCTTTCTTT. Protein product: CASSEAGVFSQGAQTEAFF.

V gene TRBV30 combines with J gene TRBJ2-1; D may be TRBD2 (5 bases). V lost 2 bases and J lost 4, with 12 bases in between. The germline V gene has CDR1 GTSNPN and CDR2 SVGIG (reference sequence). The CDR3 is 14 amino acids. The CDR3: CAWSPDYQYNEQFF. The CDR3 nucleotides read TGTGCCTGGAGTCCAGACTACCAATACAATGAGCAGTTCTTC.

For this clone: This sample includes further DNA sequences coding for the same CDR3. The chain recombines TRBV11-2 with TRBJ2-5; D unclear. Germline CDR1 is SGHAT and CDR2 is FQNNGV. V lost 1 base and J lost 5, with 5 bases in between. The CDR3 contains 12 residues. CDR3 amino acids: CASSLGSETQYF. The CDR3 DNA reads TGTGCCAGCAGCTTAGGGTCCGAGACCCAGTACTTC.

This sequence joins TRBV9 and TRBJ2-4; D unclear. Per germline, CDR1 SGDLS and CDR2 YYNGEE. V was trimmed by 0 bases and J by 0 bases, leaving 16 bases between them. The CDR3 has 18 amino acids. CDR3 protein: CASSVAADVGLAKNIQYF. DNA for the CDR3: TGTGCCAGCAGCGTAGCCGCTGACGTTGGGCTAGCCAAAAACATTCAGTACTTC.

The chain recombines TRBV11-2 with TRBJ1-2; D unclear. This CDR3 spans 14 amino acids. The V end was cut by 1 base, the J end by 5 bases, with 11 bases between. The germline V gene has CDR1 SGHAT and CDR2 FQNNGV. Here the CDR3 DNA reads TGTGCCAGCAGCTTAGCAGTAACTCATTATGGCTACACCTTC. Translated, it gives CASSLAVTHYGYTF.

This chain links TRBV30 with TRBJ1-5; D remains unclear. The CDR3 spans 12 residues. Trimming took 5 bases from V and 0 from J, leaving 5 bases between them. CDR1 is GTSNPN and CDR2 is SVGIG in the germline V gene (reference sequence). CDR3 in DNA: TGTGCCTGGGGCGTTAGCAATCAGCCCCAGCATTTT. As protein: CAWGVSNQPQHF.

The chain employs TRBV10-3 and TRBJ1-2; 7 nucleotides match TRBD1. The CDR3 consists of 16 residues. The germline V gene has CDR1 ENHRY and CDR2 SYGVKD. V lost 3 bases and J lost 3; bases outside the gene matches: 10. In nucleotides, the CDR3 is TGTGCCATCAGTGATTTGGGATCAGGGGGGGACTATGGCTACACCTTC. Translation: CAISDLGSGGDYGYTF.

Here the CDR3 reads CASSAGGSNEQFF. For the CDR3, the DNA is TGCGCCAGCAGTGCCGGCGGGAGCAATGAGCAGTTCTTC. The J gene is TRBJ2-1, the V gene TRBV10-1; TRBD2 matches at 7 bases. The V gene end was trimmed by 4 bases and the J gene end by 6 bases; junction bases not matched to a gene: 3. There are 13 residues in the CDR3. The germline CDR1 and CDR2 sequences are WNHNN and SYGVQD (reference sequence).

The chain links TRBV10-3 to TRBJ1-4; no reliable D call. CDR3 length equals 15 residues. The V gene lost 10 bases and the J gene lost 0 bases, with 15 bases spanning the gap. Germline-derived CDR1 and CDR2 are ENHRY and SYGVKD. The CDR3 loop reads CATSPSRSTNEKLFF. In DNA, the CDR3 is TGTGCCACCTCGCCTAGCCGGTCAACTAATGAAAAACTGTTTTTT.

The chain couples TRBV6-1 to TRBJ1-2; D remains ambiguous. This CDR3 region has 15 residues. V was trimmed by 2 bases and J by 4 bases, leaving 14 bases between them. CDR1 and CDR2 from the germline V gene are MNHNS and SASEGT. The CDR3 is CASSETEFWGYGYTF. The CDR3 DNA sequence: TGTGCCAGCAGTGAAACAGAATTCTGGGGCTATGGCTACACCTTC.

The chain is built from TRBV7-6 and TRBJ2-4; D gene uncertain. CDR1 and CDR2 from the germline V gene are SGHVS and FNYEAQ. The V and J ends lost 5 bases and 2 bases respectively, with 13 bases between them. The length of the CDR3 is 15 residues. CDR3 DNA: TGTGCCAGCAGCGATCCCCTCCTAACCAAAAACATTCAGTACTTC. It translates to CASSDPLLTKNIQYF. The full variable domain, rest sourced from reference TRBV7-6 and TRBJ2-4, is GAGVSQSPRYKVTKRGQDVALRCDPISGHVSLYWYRQALGQGPEFLTYFNYEAQQDKSGLPNDRFSAERPEGSISTLTIQRTEQRDSAMYRCASSDPLLTKNIQYFGAGTRLSVL.

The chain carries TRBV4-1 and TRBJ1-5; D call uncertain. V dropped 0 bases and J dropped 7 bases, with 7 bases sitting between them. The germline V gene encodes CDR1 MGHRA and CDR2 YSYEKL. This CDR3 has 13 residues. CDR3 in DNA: TGCGCCAGCAGCCAAGAAAGTAACCAGCCCCAGCATTTT. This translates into CASSQESNQPQHF.

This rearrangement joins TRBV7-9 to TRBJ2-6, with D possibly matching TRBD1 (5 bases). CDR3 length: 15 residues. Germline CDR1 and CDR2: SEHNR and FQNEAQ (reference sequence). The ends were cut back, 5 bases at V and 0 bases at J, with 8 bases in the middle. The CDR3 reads CASSLDSSGANVLTF. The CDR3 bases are TGTGCCAGCAGCCTCGACAGCTCTGGGGCCAACGTCCTGACTTTC.

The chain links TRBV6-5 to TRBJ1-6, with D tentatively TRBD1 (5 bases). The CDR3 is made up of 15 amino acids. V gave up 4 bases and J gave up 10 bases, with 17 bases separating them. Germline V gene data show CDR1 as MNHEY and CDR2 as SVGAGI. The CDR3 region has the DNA TGTGCCAGCAGTTCGGGAGGAGGTGGGGGATCACCCCTCCACTTT. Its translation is CASSSGGGGGSPLHF.

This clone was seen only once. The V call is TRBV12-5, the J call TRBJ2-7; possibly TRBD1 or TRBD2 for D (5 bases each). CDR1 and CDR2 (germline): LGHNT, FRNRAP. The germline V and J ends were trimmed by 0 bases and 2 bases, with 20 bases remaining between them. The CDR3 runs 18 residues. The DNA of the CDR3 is TGTGCTAGTGGTTTGGTACTGGGTGGGGCAGGGAGCCCCTACGAGCAGTACTTC. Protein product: CASGLVLGGAGSPYEQYF.

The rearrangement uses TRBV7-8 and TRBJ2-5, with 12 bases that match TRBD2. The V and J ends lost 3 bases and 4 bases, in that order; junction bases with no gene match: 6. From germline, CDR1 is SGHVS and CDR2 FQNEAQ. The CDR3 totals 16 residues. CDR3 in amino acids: CASSFGLAGFRETQYF. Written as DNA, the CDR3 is TGTGCCAGCAGCTTCGGACTAGCGGGGTTTCGAGAGACCCAGTACTTC.

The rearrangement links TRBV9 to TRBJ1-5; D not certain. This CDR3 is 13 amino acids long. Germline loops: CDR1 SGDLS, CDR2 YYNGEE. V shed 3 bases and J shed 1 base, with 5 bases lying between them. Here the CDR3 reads CASSAESNQPQHF. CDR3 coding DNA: TGTGCCAGCAGCGCGGAGAGCAATCAGCCCCAGCATTTT.

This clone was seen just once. The CDR3 loop is CASTQGGRTWNTEAFF. Here the CDR3 DNA reads TGCGCCAGCACCCAAGGGGGGAGAACCTGGAACACTGAAGCTTTCTTT. This chain connects TRBV5-1 to TRBJ1-1; D is perhaps TRBD1 (6 bases). The V gene's germline CDR1 is SGHRS and CDR2 YFSETQ. This CDR3 contains 16 residues. Trimming cost V 6 bases and J 1 base, with 19 bases left between them. Drawing the rest from reference TRBV5-1 and TRBJ1-1, the complete variable domain is KAGVTQTPRYLIKTRGQQVTLSCSPISGHRSVSWYQQTPGQGLQFLFEYFSETQRNKGNFPGRFSGRQFSNSRSEMNVSTLELGDSALYLCASTQGGRTWNTEAFFGQGTRLTVV.

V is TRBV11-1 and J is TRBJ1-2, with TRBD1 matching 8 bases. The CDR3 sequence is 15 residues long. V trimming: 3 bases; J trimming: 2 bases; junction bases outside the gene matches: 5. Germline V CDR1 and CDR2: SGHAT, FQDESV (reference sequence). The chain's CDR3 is CASSLRTGRNYGYTF. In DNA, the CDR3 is TGTGCCAGCAGCTTGCGGACAGGGCGGAACTATGGCTACACCTTC.

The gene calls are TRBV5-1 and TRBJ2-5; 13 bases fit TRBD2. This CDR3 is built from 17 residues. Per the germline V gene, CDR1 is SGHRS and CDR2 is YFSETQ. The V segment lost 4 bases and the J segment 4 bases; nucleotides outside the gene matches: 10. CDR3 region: CASSQGLAGRRVETQYF. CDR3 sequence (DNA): TGCGCCAGCAGCCAGGGACTAGCGGGAAGGAGGGTAGAGACCCAGTACTTC.

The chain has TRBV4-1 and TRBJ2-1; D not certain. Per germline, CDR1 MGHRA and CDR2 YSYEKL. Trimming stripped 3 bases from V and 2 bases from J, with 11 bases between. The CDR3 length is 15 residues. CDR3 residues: CASSHDLVAYNEQFF. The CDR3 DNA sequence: TGCGCCAGCAGCCACGACTTGGTAGCCTACAATGAGCAGTTCTTC.

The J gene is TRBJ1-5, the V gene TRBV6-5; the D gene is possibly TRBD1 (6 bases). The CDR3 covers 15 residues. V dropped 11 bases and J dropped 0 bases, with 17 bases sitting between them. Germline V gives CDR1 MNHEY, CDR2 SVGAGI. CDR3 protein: CAVGAGQISNQPQHF. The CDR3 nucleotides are TGTGCCGTGGGGGCGGGGCAGATTAGCAATCAGCCCCAGCATTTT.

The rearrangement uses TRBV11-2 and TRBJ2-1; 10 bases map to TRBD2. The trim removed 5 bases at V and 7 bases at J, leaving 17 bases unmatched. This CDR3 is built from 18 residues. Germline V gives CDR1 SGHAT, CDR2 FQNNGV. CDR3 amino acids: CASSVGLILAGVINEQFF. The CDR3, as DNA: TGTGCCAGCAGCGTAGGCCTGATCCTAGCGGGAGTAATAAATGAGCAGTTCTTC. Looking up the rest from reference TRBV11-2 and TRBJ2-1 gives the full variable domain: EAGVAQSPRYKIIEKRQSVAFWCNPISGHATLYWYQQILGQGPKLLIQFQNNGVVDDSQLPKDRFSAERLKGVDSTLKIQPAKLEDSAVYLCASSVGLILAGVINEQFFGPGTRLTVL.

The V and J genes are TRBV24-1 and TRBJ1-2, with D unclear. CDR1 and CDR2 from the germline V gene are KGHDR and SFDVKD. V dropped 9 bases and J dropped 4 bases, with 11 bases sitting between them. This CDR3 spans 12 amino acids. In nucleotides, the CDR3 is TGTGCCACCTCAACCGGCCCCTATGGCTACACCTTC. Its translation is CATSTGPYGYTF.

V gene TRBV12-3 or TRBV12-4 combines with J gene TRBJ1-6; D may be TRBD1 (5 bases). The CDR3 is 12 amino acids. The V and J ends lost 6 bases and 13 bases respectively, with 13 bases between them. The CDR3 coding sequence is TGTGCCAGCAGCCTGACAGCGGTCCCCCTCCACTTT. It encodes CASSLTAVPLHF.

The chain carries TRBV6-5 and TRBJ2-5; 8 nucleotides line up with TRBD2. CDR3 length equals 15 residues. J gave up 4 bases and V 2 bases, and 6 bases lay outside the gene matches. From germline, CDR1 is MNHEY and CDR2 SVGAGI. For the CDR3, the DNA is TGTGCCAGCAGTTACAAACTAGCGGTGAGAGAGACCCAGTACTTC. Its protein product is CASSYKLAVRETQYF.

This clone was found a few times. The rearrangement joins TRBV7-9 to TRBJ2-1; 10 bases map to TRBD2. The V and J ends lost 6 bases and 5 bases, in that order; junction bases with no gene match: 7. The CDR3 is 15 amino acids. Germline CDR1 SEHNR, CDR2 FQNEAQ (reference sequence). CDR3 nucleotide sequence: TGTGCCAGCAGACTGGGACTAGCGTTGAACAATGAGCAGTTCTTC. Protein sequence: CASRLGLALNNEQFF.

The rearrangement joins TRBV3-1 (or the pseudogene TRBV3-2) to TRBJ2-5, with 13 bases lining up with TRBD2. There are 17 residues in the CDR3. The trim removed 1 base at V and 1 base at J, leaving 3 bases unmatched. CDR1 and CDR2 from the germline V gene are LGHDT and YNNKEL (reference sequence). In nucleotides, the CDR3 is TGTGCCAGCAGCCAAGGACTAGCGGGGGGCCTCCAAGAGACCCAGTACTTC. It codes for CASSQGLAGGLQETQYF.

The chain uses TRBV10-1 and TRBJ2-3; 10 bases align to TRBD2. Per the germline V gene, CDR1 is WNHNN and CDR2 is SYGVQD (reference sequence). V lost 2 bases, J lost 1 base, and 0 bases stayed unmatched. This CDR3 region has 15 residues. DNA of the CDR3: TGCGCCAGCAGTGAGACTAGCGGGGGCACAGATACGCAGTATTTT. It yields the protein CASSETSGGTDTQYF.

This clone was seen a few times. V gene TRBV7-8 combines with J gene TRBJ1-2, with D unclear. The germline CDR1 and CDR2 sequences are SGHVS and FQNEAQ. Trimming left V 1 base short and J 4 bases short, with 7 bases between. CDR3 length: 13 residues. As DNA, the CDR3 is TGTGCCAGCAGCTTAGATCCTGGCTATGGCTACACCTTC. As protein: CASSLDPGYGYTF.